Presented here are 17 T cell receptor beta chains from one specimen sequenced in a study of shared clonotypes between healthy human individuals. Using immunoSEQ multiplex PCR, the repertoire was profiled, and TCRdb retains in-frame clones only, with some absent. The sample contains some 2.1 million clones, 90% to 95% of which appear only once. The sequenced material came from naive CD4+ T cells sorted from blood. As for subset: CD45RA+ positively selected. These receptors were taken from a man younger than 30 in good health.

The chain has TRBV18 and TRBJ1-1; D uncertain. V was pared by 2 bases and J by 8 bases, with 9 bases between. This CDR3 comprises 12 residues. The germline V gene encodes CDR1 KGHSH and CDR2 LQKENI. This chain's CDR3 is CASSPDGREAFF. The CDR3 DNA reads TGTGCCAGCTCACCAGACGGCCGAGAAGCTTTCTTT.

The chain employs TRBV5-1 and TRBJ2-2; D gene unclear. Trimming removed 4 bases from V and 1 base from J, with 8 bases in between. CDR3 length: 14 amino acids. Germline CDR1 and CDR2: SGHRS and YFSETQ. In DNA, the CDR3 is TGCGCCAGCAGCCCAACCCAGAACACCGGGGAGCTGTTTTTT. This codes for CASSPTQNTGELFF. Together with reference TRBV5-1 and TRBJ2-2, the CDR3 gives the full variable domain: KAGVTQTPRYLIKTRGQQVTLSCSPISGHRSVSWYQQTPGQGLQFLFEYFSETQRNKGNFPGRFSGRQFSNSRSEMNVSTLELGDSALYLCASSPTQNTGELFFGEGSRLTVL.

V and J are TRBV28 and TRBJ2-1; TRBD2 aligns across 8 bases. The junction had 8 bases not matched to a gene; V was cut back by 7 bases and J by 6 bases. The CDR3 is 14 amino acids. Germline CDR1 MDHEN, CDR2 SYDVKM. Here the CDR3 reads CASKSGLVSNEQFF. DNA of the CDR3: TGTGCCAGCAAGTCGGGACTAGTGAGCAATGAGCAGTTCTTC.

The chain links TRBV6-1 to TRBJ1-2; D gene unclear. This CDR3 comprises 13 residues. V gave up 11 bases and J gave up 4 bases, with 17 bases separating them. Per germline, CDR1 MNHNS and CDR2 SASEGT. The CDR3 protein is CAAAMVPPYGYTF. The CDR3 bases are TGTGCCGCAGCAATGGTCCCCCCCTATGGCTACACCTTC.

As to this clone: This CDR3 is also generated by other DNA sequences in the sample. This rearrangement joins TRBV5-1 to TRBJ2-2, with D possibly TRBD1 on 5 matching bases. The CDR3 loop spans 14 amino acids. CDR1 and CDR2 from the germline V gene are SGHRS and YFSETQ. The V end was cut by 0 bases, the J end by 5 bases, with 8 bases between. Here the CDR3 DNA reads TGCGCCAGCAGCTTGGGGACACCAACCGGGGAGCTGTTTTTT. Translation gives CASSLGTPTGELFF.

The chain is built from TRBV11-2 and TRBJ2-5, with 10 bases identical to TRBD2. CDR1 is SGHAT, CDR2 FQNNGV, per germline. The CDR3 runs to 16 residues. V lost 0 bases to trimming and J lost 4 bases; unmatched junction nucleotides: 5. Written as DNA, the CDR3 is TGTGCCAGCAGCTTAGAGGTTAGCGGGGGGAGAGAGACCCAGTACTTC. Translation gives CASSLEVSGGRETQYF. Complete variable domain (other parts from reference TRBV11-2 and TRBJ2-5): EAGVAQSPRYKIIEKRQSVAFWCNPISGHATLYWYQQILGQGPKLLIQFQNNGVVDDSQLPKDRFSAERLKGVDSTLKIQPAKLEDSAVYLCASSLEVSGGRETQYFGPGTRLLVL.

The V and J genes are TRBV5-1 and TRBJ2-1; 11 bases map to TRBD2. Germline CDR1 SGHRS, CDR2 YFSETQ. Unmatched junction bases numbered 5, after V lost 0 bases and J lost 6 bases. This CDR3 region has 16 residues. CDR3 sequence reads: CASSLEGSGRANEQFF. In DNA, the CDR3 is TGCGCCAGCAGCTTGGAGGGTAGCGGGAGGGCCAATGAGCAGTTCTTC.

The chain links TRBV5-1 to TRBJ2-5; 11 bases agree with TRBD2. The V gene end was trimmed by 0 bases and the J gene end by 5 bases; junction bases not matched to a gene: 6. The CDR3 covers 16 residues. Germline CDR1 and CDR2: SGHRS and YFSETQ. CDR3 sequence (DNA): TGCGCCAGCAGCTTGGCGCTAGCGGGGGGTAGTGAGACCCAGTACTTC. This codes for CASSLALAGGSETQYF. The full variable domain, rest sourced from reference TRBV5-1 and TRBJ2-5, is KAGVTQTPRYLIKTRGQQVTLSCSPISGHRSVSWYQQTPGQGLQFLFEYFSETQRNKGNFPGRFSGRQFSNSRSEMNVSTLELGDSALYLCASSLALAGGSETQYFGPGTRLLVL.

The CDR3 DNA is TGTGCCAGCAGAGCCTCCGGACTAGCTCAAGAGACCCAGTACTTC. Residues: CASRASGLAQETQYF. This chain joins TRBV2 and TRBJ2-5, with 8 bases fitting TRBD2. V lost 6 bases, J lost 2 bases, and 8 bases stayed unmatched. Germline CDR1 and CDR2: SNHLY and FYNNEI. The CDR3 length is 15 residues.

This chain links TRBV5-4 with TRBJ2-7, with D unclear. The CDR3 runs 14 residues. CDR1 and CDR2 from the germline V gene are SGHNT and YYREEE (reference sequence). The V and J ends lost 0 bases and 0 bases respectively, with 7 bases between them. The DNA for the CDR3 is TGTGCCAGCAGCTTGGATGTCAGCTCCTACGAGCAGTACTTC. Protein: CASSLDVSSYEQYF.

Ten or more counts support this clone. This chain connects TRBV6-1 to TRBJ1-5; a weak D match, TRBD1 (5 bases). The CDR3 length is 14 residues. The germline V and J ends were trimmed by 8 bases and 0 bases, with 11 bases remaining between them. Germline V gene sequence: CDR1 MNHNS, CDR2 SASEGT. CDR3 DNA: TGTGCCAGCCGGGGGGATAATAGCAATCAGCCCCAGCATTTT. Translating it yields CASRGDNSNQPQHF.

This rearrangement joins TRBV7-9 to TRBJ2-7; 8 positions match TRBD2. The trim removed 5 bases at V and 4 bases at J, leaving 13 bases unmatched. This CDR3 spans 16 amino acids. Germline V lookup: CDR1 SEHNR, CDR2 FQNEAQ (reference sequence). The CDR3 DNA reads TGTGCCAGCAGCCTGACTCGGGCGGGAGGTGGATACGAGCAGTACTTC. Translating gives CASSLTRAGGGYEQYF.

The V gene is TRBV27, the J gene TRBJ1-5; 9 bases match TRBD1. Unmatched junction bases numbered 14, after V lost 10 bases and J lost 1 base. Per the germline V gene, CDR1 is MNHEY and CDR2 is SMNVEV (reference sequence). This CDR3 comprises 17 residues. This chain's CDR3 is CATPGPGTGLSNQPQHF. CDR3 DNA sequence: TGTGCCACCCCAGGTCCGGGGACAGGGCTGAGCAATCAGCCCCAGCATTTT.

The chain links TRBV4-3 to TRBJ1-6; TRBD1 is a possible D gene (5 bases). The CDR3 extends over 15 amino acids. Trimming removed 3 bases at V and 7 bases at J, with 13 bases between. Germline V gene lookup returns CDR1 LGHNA and CDR2 YSLEER. CDR3 sequence: CASSQQGPVNSPLHF. The CDR3 DNA follows: TGCGCCAGCAGCCAGCAGGGTCCGGTAAATTCACCCCTCCACTTT.

The chain is built from TRBV6-5 and TRBJ1-2; 8 bases match TRBD1. The junction had 11 bases not matched to a gene; V was cut back by 4 bases and J by 4 bases. The germline V gene encodes CDR1 MNHEY and CDR2 SVGAGI. The CDR3 contains 16 residues. The CDR3, as DNA: TGTGCCAGCAGTTCTACTTTCTCAACAGGGGGCTATGGCTACACCTTC. Translating gives CASSSTFSTGGYGYTF.

The J gene is TRBJ1-2, the V gene TRBV7-2; D ambiguous. Trimming shortened V by 1 base and J by 0 bases, and 9 bases separated the two germline ends. Germline CDR1 and CDR2: SGHTA and FQGNSA. The CDR3 consists of 15 residues. The CDR3 coding sequence is TGTGCCAGCAGCTTAGGTTCAAGCGCTAACTATGGCTACACCTTC. Protein product: CASSLGSSANYGYTF. The full variable domain, completed using reference TRBV7-2 and TRBJ1-2, is GAGVSQSPSNKVTEKGKDVELRCDPISGHTALYWYRQSLGQGLEFLIYFQGNSAPDKSGLPSDRFSAERTGGSVSTLTIQRTQQEDSAVYLCASSLGSSANYGYTFGSGTRLTVV.

A note on this clone: The same CDR3 arises from other DNA sequences in this sample as well. The chain carries TRBV7-9 and TRBJ2-1; D remains ambiguous. Germline CDR1 and CDR2: SEHNR and FQNEAQ (reference sequence). The CDR3 is 14 amino acids. The V and J ends lost 2 bases and 0 bases respectively, with 5 bases between them. CDR3 DNA: TGTGCCAGCAGCTTAAGTGGCTCCTACAATGAGCAGTTCTTC. This codes for CASSLSGSYNEQFF. Combining the CDR3 with reference TRBV7-9 and TRBJ2-1 gives the whole variable domain DTGVSQNPRHKITKRGQNVTFRCDPISEHNRLYWYRQTLGQGPEFLTYFQNEAQLEKSRLLSDRFSAERPKGSFSTLEIQRTEQGDSAMYLCASSLSGSYNEQFFGPGTRLTVL.